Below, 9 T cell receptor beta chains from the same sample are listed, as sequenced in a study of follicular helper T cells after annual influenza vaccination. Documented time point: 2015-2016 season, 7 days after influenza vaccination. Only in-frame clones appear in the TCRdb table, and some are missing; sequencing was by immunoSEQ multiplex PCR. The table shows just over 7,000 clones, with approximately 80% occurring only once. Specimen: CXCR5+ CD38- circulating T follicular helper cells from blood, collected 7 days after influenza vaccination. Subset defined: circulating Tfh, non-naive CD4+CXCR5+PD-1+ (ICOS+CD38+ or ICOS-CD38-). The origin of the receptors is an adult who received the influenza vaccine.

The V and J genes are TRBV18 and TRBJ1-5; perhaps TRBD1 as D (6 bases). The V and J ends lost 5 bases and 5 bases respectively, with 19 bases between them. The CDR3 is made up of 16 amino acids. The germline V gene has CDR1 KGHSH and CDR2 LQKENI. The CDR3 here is CASSTVGGVSDQPQHF. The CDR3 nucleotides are TGTGCCAGCTCAACCGTAGGGGGGGTTTCGGATCAGCCCCAGCATTTT.

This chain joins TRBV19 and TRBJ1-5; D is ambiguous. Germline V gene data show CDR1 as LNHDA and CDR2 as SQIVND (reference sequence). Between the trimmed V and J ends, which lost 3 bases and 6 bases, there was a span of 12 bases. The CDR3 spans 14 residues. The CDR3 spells CASSIASGPQPQHF. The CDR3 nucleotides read TGTGCCAGTAGTATCGCAAGCGGACCTCAGCCCCAGCATTTT.

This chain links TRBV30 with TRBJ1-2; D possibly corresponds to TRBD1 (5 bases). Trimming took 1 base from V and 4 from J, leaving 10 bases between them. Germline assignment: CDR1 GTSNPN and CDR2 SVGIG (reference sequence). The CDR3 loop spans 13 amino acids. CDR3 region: CAWSGVQAYGYTF. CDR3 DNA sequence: TGTGCCTGGAGTGGGGTACAGGCCTATGGCTACACCTTC.

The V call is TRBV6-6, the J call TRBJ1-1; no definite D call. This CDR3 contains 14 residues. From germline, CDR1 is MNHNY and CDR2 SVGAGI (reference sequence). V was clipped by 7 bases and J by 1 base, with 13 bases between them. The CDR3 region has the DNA TGTGCCAGCACCTACCTTACAGCGAACACTGAAGCTTTCTTT. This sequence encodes CASTYLTANTEAFF.

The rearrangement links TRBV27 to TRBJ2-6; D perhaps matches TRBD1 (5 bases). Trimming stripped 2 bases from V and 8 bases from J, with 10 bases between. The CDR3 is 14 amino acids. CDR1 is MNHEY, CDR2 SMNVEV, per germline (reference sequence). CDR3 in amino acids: CASSLITGPNVLTF. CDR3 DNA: TGTGCCAGCAGTTTAATAACAGGTCCCAACGTCCTGACTTTC.

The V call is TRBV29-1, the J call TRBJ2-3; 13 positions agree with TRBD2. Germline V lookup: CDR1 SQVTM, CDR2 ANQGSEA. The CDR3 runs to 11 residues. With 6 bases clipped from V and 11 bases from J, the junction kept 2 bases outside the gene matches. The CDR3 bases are TGCAGCGTGGGGACTAGCGGGAAGCAGTATTTT. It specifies CSVGTSGKQYF.

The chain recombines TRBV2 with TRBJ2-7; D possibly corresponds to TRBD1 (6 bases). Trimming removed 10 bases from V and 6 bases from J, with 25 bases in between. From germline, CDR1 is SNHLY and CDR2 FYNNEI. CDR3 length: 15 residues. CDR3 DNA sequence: TGTGCCACCGGACAGTCTGAAGCGGTGTGGACCGAGCAGTACTTC. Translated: CATGQSEAVWTEQYF.

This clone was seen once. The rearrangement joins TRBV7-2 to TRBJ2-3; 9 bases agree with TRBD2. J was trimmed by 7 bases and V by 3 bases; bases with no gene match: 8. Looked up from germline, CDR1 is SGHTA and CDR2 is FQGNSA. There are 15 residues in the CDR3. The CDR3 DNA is TGTGCCAGCAGCTTGTTAGCGGGAGAAAGGAATACGCAGTATTTT. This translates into CASSLLAGERNTQYF.

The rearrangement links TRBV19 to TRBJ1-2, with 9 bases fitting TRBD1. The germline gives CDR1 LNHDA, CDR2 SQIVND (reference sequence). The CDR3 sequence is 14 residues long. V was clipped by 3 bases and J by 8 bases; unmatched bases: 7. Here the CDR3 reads CASSIRGQGDGYTF. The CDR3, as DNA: TGTGCCAGTAGTATCCGGGGACAGGGAGACGGCTACACCTTC.